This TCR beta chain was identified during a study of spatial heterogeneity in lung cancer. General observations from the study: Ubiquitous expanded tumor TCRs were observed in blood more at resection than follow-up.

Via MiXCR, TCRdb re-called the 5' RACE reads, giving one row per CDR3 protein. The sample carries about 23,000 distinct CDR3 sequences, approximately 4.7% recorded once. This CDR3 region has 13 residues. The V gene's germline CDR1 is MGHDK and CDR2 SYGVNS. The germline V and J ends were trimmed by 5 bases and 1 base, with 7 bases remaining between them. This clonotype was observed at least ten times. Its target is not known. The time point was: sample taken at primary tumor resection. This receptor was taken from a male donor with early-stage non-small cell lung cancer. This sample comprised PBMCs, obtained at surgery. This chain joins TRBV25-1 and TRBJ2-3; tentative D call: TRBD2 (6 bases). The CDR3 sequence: CASSPSGTDTQYF. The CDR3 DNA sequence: TGTGCCAGCAGTCCTAGCGGCACAGATACGCAGTATTTT.